These T cell receptor beta chains were read from a single sample in a study of cytomegalovirus exposure and HLA in healthy donors. Here immunoSEQ multiplex PCR was the method, and the copy in TCRdb shows in-frame clones only, minus some. The sample lists about 150,000 clones; roughly 79% were seen once. Input material: PBMCs. The receptors were gathered from a man aged 35-49 years in good health and CMV-seronegative. Each CDR3 is given with its conserved first and last residue. D genes are given only for firm matches. Part of the rows lack a size; the others show once, few, many or a class for expanded clones.

abundance	v_gene	d_gene	j_gene	CDR3aa	CDR3nt
.	TRBV4-1	TRBD2	TRBJ2-1	CASSQDPASGYNEQFF	TGCGCCAGCAGCCAAGATCCGGCTAGCGGATACAATGAGCAGTTCTTC
.	TRBV10-2	.	TRBJ2-7	CASSLGTPREQYF	TGCGCCAGCAGCCTCGGGACACCCCGAGAGCAGTACTTC
.	TRBV10-3	TRBD1	TRBJ2-7	CAISDPGQVGYEQYF	TGTGCCATCAGTGACCCGGGACAGGTGGGCTACGAGCAGTACTTC
once	TRBV13	TRBD2	TRBJ2-1	CASSLGRGTSGPYNEQFF	TGTGCCAGCAGCCTCGGGAGGGGGACTAGCGGGCCCTACAATGAGCAGTTCTTC
.	TRBV2	TRBD2	TRBJ2-7	CASSPGGRRGGYEQYF	TGTGCCAGCAGTCCGGGGGGGCGGAGGGGGGGCTACGAGCAGTACTTC
.	TRBV11-2	TRBD1	TRBJ1-2	CASSIGQGSYGYTF	TGTGCCAGCAGCATAGGACAGGGAAGCTATGGCTACACCTTC
.	TRBV29-1	TRBD2	TRBJ2-2	CSVEGLAGGTGELFF	TGCAGCGTTGAGGGACTAGCGGGAGGGACCGGGGAGCTGTTTTTT
few	TRBV29-1	.	TRBJ1-1	CSVVDQGTEAFF	TGCAGCGTGGTAGACCAGGGCACTGAAGCTTTCTTT
.	TRBV7-9	.	TRBJ1-2	CSSSLGQPNYGYTF	TGTTCCAGCAGCTTAGGACAGCCCAACTATGGCTACACCTTC
.	TRBV11-2	.	TRBJ2-7	CASSLQGYEQYF	TGTGCCAGCAGCTTACAGGGCTACGAGCAGTACTTC
.	TRBV10-3	TRBD1	TRBJ1-2	CAISGSGGQGSGGYTF	TGTGCCATCAGCGGGTCGGGGGGACAGGGAAGTGGTGGCTACACCTTC
.	TRBV9	.	TRBJ2-1	CASSVGGSLAAVYNEQFF	TGTGCCAGCAGCGTAGGAGGGAGCCTGGCGGCCGTGTACAATGAGCAGTTCTTC
.	TRBV27	.	TRBJ1-2	CASSLSVARMSYTF	TGTGCCAGCAGTTTATCGGTCGCCAGGATGAGCTACACCTTC
.	TRBV7-2	.	TRBJ2-2	CASSLVGSATGELFF	TGTGCCAGCAGCTTGGTCGGGAGCGCCACCGGGGAGCTGTTTTTT
.	TRBV19	.	TRBJ1-1	CASSIWRGRTEAFF	TGTGCCAGTAGTATCTGGCGGGGTCGGACTGAAGCTTTCTTT
.	TRBV5-1	.	TRBJ2-1	CASSLDSYNEQFF	TGCGCCAGCAGCTTGGACAGCTACAATGAGCAGTTCTTC
.	TRBV6-5	TRBD2	TRBJ2-2	CASSYGLAVGELFF	TGTGCCAGCAGTTACGGGCTAGCGGTCGGGGAGCTGTTTTTT